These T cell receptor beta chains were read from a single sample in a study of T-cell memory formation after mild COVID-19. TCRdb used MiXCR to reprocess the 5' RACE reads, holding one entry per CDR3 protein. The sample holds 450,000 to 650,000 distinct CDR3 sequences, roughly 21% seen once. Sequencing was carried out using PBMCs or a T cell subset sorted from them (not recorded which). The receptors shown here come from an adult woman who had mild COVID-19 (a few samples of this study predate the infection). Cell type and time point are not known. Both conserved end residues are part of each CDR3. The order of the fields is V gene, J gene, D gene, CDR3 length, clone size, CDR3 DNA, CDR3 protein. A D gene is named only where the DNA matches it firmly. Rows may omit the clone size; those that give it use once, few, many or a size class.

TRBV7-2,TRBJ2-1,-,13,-,TGTGCCAGCAGCTTCAGGAGCAGCAATGAGCAGTTCTTC,CASSFRSSNEQFF
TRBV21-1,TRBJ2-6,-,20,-,TGTGCCAGCAGCAATTGGGGCCAGTCGAAAGGATTCTCTGGGGCCAACGTCCTGACTTTC,CASSNWGQSKGFSGANVLTF
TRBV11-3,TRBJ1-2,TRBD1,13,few,TGTGCCAGCAGCAAACAGGGGAACTATGGCTACACCTTC,CASSKQGNYGYTF
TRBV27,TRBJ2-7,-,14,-,TGTGCCAGCAGTACCGGGACAAGAGTTTACGAGCAGTACTTC,CASSTGTRVYEQYF
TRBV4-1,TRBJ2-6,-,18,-,TGCGCCAGCAGCCAGACGGCGGTAGGCTGGTCTGGGGCCAACGTCCTGACTTTC,CASSQTAVGWSGANVLTF
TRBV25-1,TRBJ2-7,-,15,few,TGTGCCAGCGAGGAATGGGGGAGTCGCTCCTACGAGCAGTACTTC,CASEEWGSRSYEQYF
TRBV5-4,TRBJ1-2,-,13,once,TGTGCCAGCAGCCCGGGGAAGCTCTATGGCTACACCTTC,CASSPGKLYGYTF
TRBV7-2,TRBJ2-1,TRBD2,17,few,TGTGCCAGCAGCCCCTTTCTCGGGGAGGGCCTCTACAATGAGCAGTTCTTC,CASSPFLGEGLYNEQFF
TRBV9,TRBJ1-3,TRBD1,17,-,TGTGCCAGCAGTGGACCGGGACAGGGGGCGATTGGAAACACCATATATTTT,CASSGPGQGAIGNTIYF
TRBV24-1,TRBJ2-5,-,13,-,TGTGCCACCAGTGATTCAGGGTGGGAGACCCAGTACTTC,CATSDSGWETQYF
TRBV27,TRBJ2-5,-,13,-,TGTGCCAGCAGGGTCAGACCCCAAGAGACCCAGTACTTC,CASRVRPQETQYF
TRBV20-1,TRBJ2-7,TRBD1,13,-,TGCAGTGCAGGGACAGGGAATTCCTACGAGCAGTACTTC,CSAGTGNSYEQYF
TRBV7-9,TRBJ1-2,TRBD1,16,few,TGTGCCAGCAGCTTACTCACAGGACAGGCGAACTATGGCTACACCTTC,CASSLLTGQANYGYTF
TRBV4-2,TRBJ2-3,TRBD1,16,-,TGTGCCAGCAGCCAACCGCCGGGACAGAGCACAGATACGCAGTATTTT,CASSQPPGQSTDTQYF
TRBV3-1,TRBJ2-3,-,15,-,TGTGCCAGCAGCCAAGGCACGGGGCTTTGGGATACGCAGTATTTT,CASSQGTGLWDTQYF
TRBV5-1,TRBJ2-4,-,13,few,TGCGCCAGCAGCTTAGCCCCCCAAGACATTCAGTACTTC,CASSLAPQDIQYF
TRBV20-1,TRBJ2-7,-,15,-,TGCAGTGCAAATCCCCTCGGGGGTCTAGCCTACGAGCAGTACTTC,CSANPLGGLAYEQYF
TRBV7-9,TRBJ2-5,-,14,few,TGTGCCAGCAGCTTTCTCAACATACAAGAGACCCAGTACTTC,CASSFLNIQETQYF
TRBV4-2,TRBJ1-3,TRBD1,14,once,TGTGCCAGCAGCCGCCCGGGACAGGGAGACACCATATATTTT,CASSRPGQGDTIYF
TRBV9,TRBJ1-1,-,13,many,TGTGCCAGCAGCGTAGGGGGGGTCGGGGAAGCTTTCTTT,CASSVGGVGEAFF
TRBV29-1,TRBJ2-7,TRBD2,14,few,TGCAGCGTTGCCCGGCTAGCGGGAGTTCACGAGCAGTACTTC,CSVARLAGVHEQYF
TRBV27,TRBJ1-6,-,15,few,TGTGCCAGCAGTTATTCGCCAGGAGGTCGGTCACCCCTCCACTTT,CASSYSPGGRSPLHF
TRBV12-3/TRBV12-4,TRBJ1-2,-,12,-,TGTGCCAGCAGTTTAAAGGGACACAGGTACACCTTC,CASSLKGHRYTF
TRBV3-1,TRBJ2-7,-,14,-,TGTGCCAGCAGCCAAGGAGTTTTGGGCCACGAGCAGTACTTC,CASSQGVLGHEQYF
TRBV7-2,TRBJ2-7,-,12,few,TGTGCCAGCAGCCCTTGGGCCTACGAGCAGTACTTC,CASSPWAYEQYF
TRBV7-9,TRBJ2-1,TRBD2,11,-,TGTGCCAGCAGCCACCGGGACTATCAGTTCTTC,CASSHRDYQFF
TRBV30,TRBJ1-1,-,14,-,TGTGCCTGGACCAGGAGCTCGCGGAACACTGAAGCTTTCTTT,CAWTRSSRNTEAFF
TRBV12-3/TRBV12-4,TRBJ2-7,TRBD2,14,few,TGTGCCAGCAGTTATAAGCGGGGACCCTACGAGCAGTACTTC,CASSYKRGPYEQYF